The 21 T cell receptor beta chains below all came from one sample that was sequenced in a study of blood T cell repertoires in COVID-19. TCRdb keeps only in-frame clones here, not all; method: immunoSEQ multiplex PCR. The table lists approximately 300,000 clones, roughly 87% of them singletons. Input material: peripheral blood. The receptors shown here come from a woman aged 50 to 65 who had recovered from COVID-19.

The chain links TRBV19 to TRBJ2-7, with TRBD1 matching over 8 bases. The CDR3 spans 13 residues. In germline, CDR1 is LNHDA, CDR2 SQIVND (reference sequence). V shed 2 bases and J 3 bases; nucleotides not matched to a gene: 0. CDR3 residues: CASSITGGYEQYF. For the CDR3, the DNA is TGTGCCAGTAGTATAACAGGGGGCTACGAGCAGTACTTC.

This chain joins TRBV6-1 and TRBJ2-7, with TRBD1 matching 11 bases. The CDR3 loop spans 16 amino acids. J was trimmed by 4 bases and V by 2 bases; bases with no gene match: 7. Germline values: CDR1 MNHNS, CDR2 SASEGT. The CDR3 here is CASSESPGQGEYEQYF. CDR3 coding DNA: TGTGCCAGCAGTGAAAGTCCGGGACAGGGGGAGTACGAGCAGTACTTC.

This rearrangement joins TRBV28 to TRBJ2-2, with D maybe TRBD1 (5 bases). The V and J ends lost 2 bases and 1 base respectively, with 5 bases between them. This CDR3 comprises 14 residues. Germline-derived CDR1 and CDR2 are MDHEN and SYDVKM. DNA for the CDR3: TGTGCCAGCAGTTTAACAGGGAACACCGGGGAGCTGTTTTTT. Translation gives CASSLTGNTGELFF.

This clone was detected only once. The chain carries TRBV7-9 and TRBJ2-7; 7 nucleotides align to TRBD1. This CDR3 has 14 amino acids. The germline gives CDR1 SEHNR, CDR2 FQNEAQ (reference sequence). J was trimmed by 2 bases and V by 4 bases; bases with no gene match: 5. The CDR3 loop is CASSSNRGPYEQYF. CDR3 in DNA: TGTGCCAGCAGCTCCAACAGGGGACCCTACGAGCAGTACTTC. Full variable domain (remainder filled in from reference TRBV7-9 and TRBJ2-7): DTGVSQNPRHKITKRGQNVTFRCDPISEHNRLYWYRQTLGQGPEFLTYFQNEAQLEKSRLLSDRFSAERPKGSFSTLEIQRTEQGDSAMYLCASSSNRGPYEQYFGPGTRLTVT.

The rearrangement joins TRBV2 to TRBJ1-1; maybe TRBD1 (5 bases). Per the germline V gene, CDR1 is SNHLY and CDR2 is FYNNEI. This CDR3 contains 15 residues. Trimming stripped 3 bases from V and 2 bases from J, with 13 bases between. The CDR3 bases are TGTGCCAGCAGTGATGTACGGGGGATTAACACTGAAGCTTTCTTT. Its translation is CASSDVRGINTEAFF.

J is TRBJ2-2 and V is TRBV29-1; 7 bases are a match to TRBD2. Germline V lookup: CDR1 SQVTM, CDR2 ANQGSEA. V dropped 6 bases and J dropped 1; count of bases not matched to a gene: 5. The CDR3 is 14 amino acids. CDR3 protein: CSVVGEGNTGELFF. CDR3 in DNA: TGCAGCGTCGTTGGGGAGGGGAACACCGGGGAGCTGTTTTTT.

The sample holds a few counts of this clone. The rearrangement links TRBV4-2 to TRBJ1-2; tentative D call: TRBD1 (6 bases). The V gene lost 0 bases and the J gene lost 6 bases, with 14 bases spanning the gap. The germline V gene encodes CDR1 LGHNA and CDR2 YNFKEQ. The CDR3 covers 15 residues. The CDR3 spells CASSQDHGRGHGYTF. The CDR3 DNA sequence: TGTGCCAGCAGCCAAGATCATGGCAGGGGACATGGCTACACCTTC.

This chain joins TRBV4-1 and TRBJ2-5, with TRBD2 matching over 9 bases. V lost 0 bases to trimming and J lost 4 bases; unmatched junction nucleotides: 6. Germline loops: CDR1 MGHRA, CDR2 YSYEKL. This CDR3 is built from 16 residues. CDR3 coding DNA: TGCGCCAGCAGCCAAGAAGGGAGCGGGAGGAGAGAGACCCAGTACTTC. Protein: CASSQEGSGRRETQYF.

CDR3 nucleotide sequence: TGTGCCAGCAGCCCCGAGGGGGAGTCCGGGGAGCTGTTTTTT. This sequence encodes CASSPEGESGELFF. The chain has TRBV9 and TRBJ2-2, with TRBD1 as a possible D gene (6 bases). This CDR3 contains 14 residues. V lost 4 bases and J lost 6, with 13 bases in between. CDR1 is SGDLS and CDR2 is YYNGEE in the germline V gene.

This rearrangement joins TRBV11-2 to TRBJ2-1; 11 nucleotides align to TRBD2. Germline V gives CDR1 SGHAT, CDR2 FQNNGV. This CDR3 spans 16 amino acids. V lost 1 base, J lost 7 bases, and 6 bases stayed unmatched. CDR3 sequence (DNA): TGTGCCAGCAGCTTAGTCCCTAGCGGGGGGAAAAATGAGCAGTTCTTC. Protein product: CASSLVPSGGKNEQFF.

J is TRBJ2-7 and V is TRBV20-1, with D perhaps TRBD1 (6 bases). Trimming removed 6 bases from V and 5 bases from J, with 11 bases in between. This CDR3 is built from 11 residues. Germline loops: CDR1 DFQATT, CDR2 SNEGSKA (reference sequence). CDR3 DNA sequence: TGCAGTGCCCAACAGGGCAACGAGCAGTACTTC. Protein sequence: CSAQQGNEQYF.

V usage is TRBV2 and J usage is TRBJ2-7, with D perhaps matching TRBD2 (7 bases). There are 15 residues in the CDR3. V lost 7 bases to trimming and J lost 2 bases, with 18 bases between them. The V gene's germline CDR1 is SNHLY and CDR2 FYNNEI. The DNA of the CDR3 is TGTGCCAGCACGGGGGGCGCTGCGGAAACCTACGAGCAGTACTTC. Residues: CASTGGAAETYEQYF.

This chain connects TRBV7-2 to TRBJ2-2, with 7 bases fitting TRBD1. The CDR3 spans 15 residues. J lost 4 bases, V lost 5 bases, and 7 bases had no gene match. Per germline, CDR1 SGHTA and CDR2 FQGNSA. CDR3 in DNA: TGTGCCAGCAGCCCTAACAGGGGTGGCACCGGGGAGCTGTTTTTT. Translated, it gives CASSPNRGGTGELFF. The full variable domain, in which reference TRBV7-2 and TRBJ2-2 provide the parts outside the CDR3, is GAGVSQSPSNKVTEKGKDVELRCDPISGHTALYWYRQSLGQGLEFLIYFQGNSAPDKSGLPSDRFSAERTGGSVSTLTIQRTQQEDSAVYLCASSPNRGGTGELFFGEGSRLTVL.

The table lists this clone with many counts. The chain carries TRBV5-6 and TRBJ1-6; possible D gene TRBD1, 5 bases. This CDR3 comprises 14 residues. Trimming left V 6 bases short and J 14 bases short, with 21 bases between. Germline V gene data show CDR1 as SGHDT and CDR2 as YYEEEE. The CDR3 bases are TGTGCCAGCACCCGGGGGACTTCAAGGGCCACCCTCCACTTT. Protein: CASTRGTSRATLHF.

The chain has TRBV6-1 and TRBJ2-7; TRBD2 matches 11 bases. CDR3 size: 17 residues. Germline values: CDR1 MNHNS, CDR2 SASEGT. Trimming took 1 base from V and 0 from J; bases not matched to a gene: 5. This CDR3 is CASSEGTSGRSSYEQYF. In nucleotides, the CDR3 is TGTGCCAGCAGTGAAGGGACTAGCGGGCGTAGCTCCTACGAGCAGTACTTC.

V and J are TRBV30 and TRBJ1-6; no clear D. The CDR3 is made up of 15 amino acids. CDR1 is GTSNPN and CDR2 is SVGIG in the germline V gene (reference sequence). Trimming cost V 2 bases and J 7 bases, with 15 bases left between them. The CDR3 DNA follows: TGTGCCTGGAGTCCGGAGGGCAGAATAAATTCACCCCTCCACTTT. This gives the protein CAWSPEGRINSPLHF.

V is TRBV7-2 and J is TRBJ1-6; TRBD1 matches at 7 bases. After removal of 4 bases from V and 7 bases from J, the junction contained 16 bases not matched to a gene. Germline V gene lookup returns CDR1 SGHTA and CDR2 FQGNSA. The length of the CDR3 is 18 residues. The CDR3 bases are TGTGCCAGCAGCTACATGGGGAAGGGGCCAGGGGGGAATTCACCCCTCCACTTT. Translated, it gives CASSYMGKGPGGNSPLHF.

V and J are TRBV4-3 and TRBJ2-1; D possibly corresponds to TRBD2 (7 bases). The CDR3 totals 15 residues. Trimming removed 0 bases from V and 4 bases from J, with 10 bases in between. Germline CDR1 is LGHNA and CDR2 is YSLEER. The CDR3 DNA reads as TGCGCCAGCAGCCAAGAAGGGGGGGGATACAATGAGCAGTTCTTC. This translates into CASSQEGGGYNEQFF.

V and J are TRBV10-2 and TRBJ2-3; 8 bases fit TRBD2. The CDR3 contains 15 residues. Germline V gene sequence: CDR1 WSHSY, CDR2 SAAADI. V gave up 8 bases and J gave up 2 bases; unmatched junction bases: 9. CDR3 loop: CASGPTSGNTDTQYF. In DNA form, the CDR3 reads TGCGCCAGCGGACCTACTAGCGGAAACACAGATACGCAGTATTTT.

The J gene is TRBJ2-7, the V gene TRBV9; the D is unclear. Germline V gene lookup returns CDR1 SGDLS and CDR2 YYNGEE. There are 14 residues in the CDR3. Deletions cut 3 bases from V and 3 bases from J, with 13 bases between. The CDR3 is CASSARVENYEQYF. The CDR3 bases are TGTGCCAGCAGCGCACGGGTCGAGAACTACGAGCAGTACTTC.

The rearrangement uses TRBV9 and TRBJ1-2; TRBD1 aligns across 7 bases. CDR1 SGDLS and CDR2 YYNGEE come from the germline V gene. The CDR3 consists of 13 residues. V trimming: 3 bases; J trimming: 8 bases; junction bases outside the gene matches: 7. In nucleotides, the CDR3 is TGTGCCAGCAGCGACGGACAGGTACGGGGCTACACCTTC. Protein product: CASSDGQVRGYTF.